Listed here are 8 T cell receptor beta chains from one sample, sequenced in a study of CD8+ T cells in alopecia areata. Isolated RNA was reverse transcribed into cDNA used as the sequencing template. Sequencing was performed with immunoSEQ multiplex PCR; in TCRdb, only in-frame clones are kept and a portion is missing. The sample carries 250,000 to 350,000 clones, 50% to 75% recorded once. Treatment reported: oral pan-JAK inhibitor, 5-10 mg twice daily. Material: CD4+ T cells sorted from blood, obtained around week 53, from a patient treated with tofacitinib. Receptors originate from a human donor with alopecia areata.

This CDR3 reads CASSPQGGVGGNTIYF. In DNA, the CDR3 is TGCGCCAGCAGCCCACAGGGAGGAGTAGGTGGAAACACCATATATTTT. The rearrangement joins TRBV23-1 to TRBJ1-3, with a possible D match to TRBD1 (6 bases). TRBV23-1 is given ORF status, its function remaining uncertain. This CDR3 region has 16 residues. Between the trimmed V and J ends, which lost 6 bases and 3 bases, there was a span of 18 bases.

This sequence joins TRBV5-1 and TRBJ2-1, with 13 bases identical to TRBD2. V shed 4 bases and J 10 bases; nucleotides not matched to a gene: 14. CDR3 length: 17 amino acids. The V gene's germline CDR1 is SGHRS and CDR2 YFSETQ. The CDR3, as DNA: TGCGCCAGCAGCGTACTACCGGGACTAGCGGGGTTAAGAGAGCAGTTCTTC. Its translation: CASSVLPGLAGLREQFF.

This chain joins TRBV29-1 and TRBJ2-5; D is ambiguous. Trimming pared 7 bases from V and 4 bases from J, leaving 16 bases between. Germline V lookup: CDR1 SQVTM, CDR2 ANQGSEA. The CDR3 extends over 13 amino acids. This CDR3 is CSADTPSRETQYF. CDR3 sequence (DNA): TGCAGCGCCGACACCCCATCCCGAGAGACCCAGTACTTC.

This clone was seen more than once but under ten times. This rearrangement joins TRBV9 to TRBJ2-5, with D possibly being TRBD2 (5 bases). V shed 2 bases and J shed 1 base, with 12 bases lying between them. The CDR3 loop spans 15 amino acids. Germline values: CDR1 SGDLS, CDR2 YYNGEE. The CDR3 bases are TGTGCCAGCAGCGTTCGGTCGGACTTCCAAGAGACCCAGTACTTC. This translates into CASSVRSDFQETQYF. Using reference TRBV9 and TRBJ2-5 for the parts outside the CDR3, the full variable domain is DSGVTQTPKHLITATGQRVTLRCSPRSGDLSVYWYQQSLDQGLQFLIQYYNGEERAKGNILERFSAQQFPDLHSELNLSSLELGDSALYFCASSVRSDFQETQYFGPGTRLLVL.

This chain links TRBV9 with TRBJ2-6; the D is unclear. Trimming stripped 3 bases from V and 8 bases from J, with 9 bases between. This CDR3 is 13 amino acids long. The germline V gene has CDR1 SGDLS and CDR2 YYNGEE. CDR3 in DNA: TGTGCCAGCAGCGCCGAGGTGTCCAACGTCCTGACTTTC. It translates to CASSAEVSNVLTF.

This clone was seen more than once but under ten times. The chain joins TRBV4-3 to TRBJ2-1; TRBD2 agrees at 8 bases. Germline CDR1 and CDR2: LGHNA and YSLEER. There are 13 residues in the CDR3. After removal of 1 base from V and 13 bases from J, the junction contained 6 bases not matched to a gene. In DNA form, the CDR3 reads TGCGCCAGCAGCCAAGGACTAGCGCCAAGTCAGTTCTTC. Residues: CASSQGLAPSQFF.

This clone was observed a handful of times. The chain has TRBV23-1 and TRBJ1-2, with D uncertain. TRBV23-1 counts as an open reading frame of uncertain function. V was pared by 2 bases and J by 3 bases, with 13 bases between. The CDR3 sequence is 15 residues long. CDR3 in DNA: TGCGCCAGCAGTCAACCAGGTTGCTATTACTATGGCTACACCTTC. Amino acid sequence: CASSQPGCYYYGYTF.

This chain connects TRBV4-1 to TRBJ2-2, with TRBD2 matching 10 bases. The CDR3 loop spans 17 amino acids. V was pared by 1 base and J by 0 bases, with 2 bases of the junction left unmatched. Per the germline V gene, CDR1 is MGHRA and CDR2 is YSYEKL. For the CDR3, the DNA is TGCGCCAGCAGCCAAGTGGGACTAGCGACGAACACCGGGGAGCTGTTTTTT. Amino acid sequence: CASSQVGLATNTGELFF.